This is a list of T cell receptor beta chains from one sample in a study of blood T cells in healthy people across ages. TCRdb re-analysed the 5' RACE reads in MiXCR, keeping a single row per CDR3 protein. The sample gives around 940,000 distinct CDR3 sequences, about 53% of which show up once; 20% to 25% is in the top ten. The sequenced material came from blood. These receptors were obtained from an older woman in good health. Both conserved end residues are part of each CDR3. Fields, in order: D gene, clone size, J gene, V gene, CDR3 protein, CDR3 DNA. D genes are given only for firm matches. Size is stated for part of the rows, as once, few or many counts, or as a class when the clone is expanded.

D gene: NA; clone size: few; J gene: TRBJ2-1; V gene: TRBV29-1; CDR3 protein: CSVLPSDPYNEQFF; CDR3 DNA: TGCAGCGTCCTCCCTAGCGACCCCTACAATGAGCAGTTCTTC
D gene: NA; clone size: NA; J gene: TRBJ2-5; V gene: TRBV4-1; CDR3 protein: CASSQWARETQYF; CDR3 DNA: TGCGCCAGCAGCCAGTGGGCCCGGGAGACCCAGTACTTC
D gene: NA; clone size: once; J gene: TRBJ2-5; V gene: TRBV20-1; CDR3 protein: CSAGDFYEQYF; CDR3 DNA: TGCAGTGCGGGGGACTTTTATGAGCAGTACTTC
D gene: TRBD1; clone size: many; J gene: TRBJ2-3; V gene: TRBV29-1; CDR3 protein: CSVDDPGQGGSFATDTQYF; CDR3 DNA: TGCAGCGTCGACGATCCGGGACAGGGAGGTTCGTTCGCCACAGATACGCAGTATTTT
D gene: TRBD1; clone size: NA; J gene: TRBJ2-3; V gene: TRBV13; CDR3 protein: CASSLRGTGLTDTQYF; CDR3 DNA: TGTGCCAGCAGCCTTCGCGGGACAGGCTTAACAGATACGCAGTATTTT
D gene: NA; clone size: many; J gene: TRBJ2-5; V gene: TRBV18; CDR3 protein: CASSPGRQETQYF; CDR3 DNA: TGTGCCAGCAGCCCTGGGAGGCAAGAGACCCAGTACTTC
D gene: NA; clone size: few; J gene: TRBJ2-5; V gene: TRBV12-3/TRBV12-4; CDR3 protein: CASSLSWGEEITQYF; CDR3 DNA: TGTGCCAGCAGTTTGAGCTGGGGAGAAGAGATAACCCAGTACTTC
D gene: NA; clone size: NA; J gene: TRBJ2-3; V gene: TRBV6-1; CDR3 protein: CASSEQRTSTDTQYF; CDR3 DNA: TGTGCCAGCAGTGAACAAAGGACTAGCACAGATACGCAGTATTTT
D gene: NA; clone size: NA; J gene: TRBJ2-7; V gene: TRBV2; CDR3 protein: CASSEDRRGYEQYF; CDR3 DNA: TGTGCCAGCAGTGAGGACAGGAGGGGCTACGAGCAGTACTTC
D gene: TRBD2; clone size: few; J gene: TRBJ2-5; V gene: TRBV28; CDR3 protein: CASTSFPGSGSWEYF; CDR3 DNA: TGTGCCAGCACCTCTTTTCCGGGGAGCGGGAGTTGGGAGTACTTC